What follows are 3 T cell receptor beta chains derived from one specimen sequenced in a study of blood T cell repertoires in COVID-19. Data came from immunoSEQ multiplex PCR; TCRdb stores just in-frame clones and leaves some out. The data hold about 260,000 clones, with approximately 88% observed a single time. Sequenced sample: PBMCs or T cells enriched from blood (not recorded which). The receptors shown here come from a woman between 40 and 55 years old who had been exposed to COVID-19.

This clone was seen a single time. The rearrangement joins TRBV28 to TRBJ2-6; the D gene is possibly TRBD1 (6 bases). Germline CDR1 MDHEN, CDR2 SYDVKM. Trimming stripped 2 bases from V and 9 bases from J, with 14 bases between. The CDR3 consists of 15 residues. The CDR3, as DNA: TGTGCCAGCAGTTTAGTGACAGGACCGATCAACGTCCTGACTTTC. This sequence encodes CASSLVTGPINVLTF.

CDR3 in DNA: TGTGCCAGCCGGGACAGGGGGTCAACCGGGGAGCTGTTTTTT. Translated, it gives CASRDRGSTGELFF. The V call is TRBV11-2, the J call TRBJ2-2, with 11 bases matching TRBD1. V lost 8 bases and J lost 5; bases outside the gene matches: 4. The V gene's germline CDR1 is SGHAT and CDR2 FQNNGV. The CDR3 spans 14 residues.

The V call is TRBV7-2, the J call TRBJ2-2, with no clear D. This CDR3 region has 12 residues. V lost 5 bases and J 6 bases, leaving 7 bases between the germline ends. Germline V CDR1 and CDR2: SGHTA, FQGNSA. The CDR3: CASSRYSGELFF. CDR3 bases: TGTGCCAGCAGCCGGTACTCCGGGGAGCTGTTTTTT. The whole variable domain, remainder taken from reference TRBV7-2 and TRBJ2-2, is GAGVSQSPSNKVTEKGKDVELRCDPISGHTALYWYRQSLGQGLEFLIYFQGNSAPDKSGLPSDRFSAERTGGSVSTLTIQRTQQEDSAVYLCASSRYSGELFFGEGSRLTVL.